A single sample gave rise to the 8 T cell receptor beta chains below, sequenced in a study of cytomegalovirus exposure and HLA in healthy donors. The PCR made use of 60 Vbeta and 13 Jbeta primers. Produced via immunoSEQ multiplex PCR; TCRdb's table is partial and in-frame only. The data contain under 250,000 clones, 81% of them seen just once; the ten biggest clones take up almost 8%. What was sequenced was PBMCs. All receptors derive from a woman aged 60-75 years in good health and CMV-seropositive.

The chain combines TRBV5-1 with TRBJ2-1, with TRBD2 identical over 8 bases. The CDR3 contains 20 residues. The V gene end was trimmed by 5 bases and the J gene end by 1 base; junction bases not matched to a gene: 20. CDR1 and CDR2 (germline): SGHRS, YFSETQ. This CDR3 is CASRLGVLDGRAKSYNEQFF. The CDR3 nucleotides read TGCGCCAGCAGACTGGGCGTATTGGACGGGAGGGCCAAATCCTACAATGAGCAGTTCTTC.

This clone showed up just a few times. J is TRBJ1-1 and V is TRBV5-6, with a weak D call TRBD1 (5 bases). Between the trimmed V and J ends, which lost 0 bases and 4 bases, there was a span of 13 bases. This CDR3 has 15 amino acids. CDR1 and CDR2 (germline): SGHDT, YYEEEE. The CDR3 DNA reads as TGTGCCAGCAGCTTGGGAGGTACCGGGGGCACTGAAGCTTTCTTT. This encodes CASSLGGTGGTEAFF.

The CDR3: CASSLVTGGSTDTQYF. In nucleotides, the CDR3 is TGCGCCAGCAGCTTGGTGACGGGAGGGAGCACAGATACGCAGTATTTT. The chain combines TRBV5-1 with TRBJ2-3, with 8 bases matching TRBD2. CDR3 length equals 16 residues. CDR1 SGHRS and CDR2 YFSETQ come from the germline V gene. With V trimmed by 0 bases and J by 0 bases, 3 bases remained unmatched.

The V gene is TRBV28, the J gene TRBJ1-2; 9 positions match TRBD1. The trim removed 6 bases at V and 4 bases at J, leaving 6 bases unmatched. The germline CDR1 and CDR2 sequences are MDHEN and SYDVKM. The CDR3 extends over 14 amino acids. As DNA, the CDR3 is TGTGCCAGCAGCCCAGACAGGGGGGGCTATGGCTACACCTTC. Translating gives CASSPDRGGYGYTF.

The chain links TRBV5-4 to TRBJ2-1; D is uncertain. There are 14 residues in the CDR3. Germline loops: CDR1 SGHNT, CDR2 YYREEE (reference sequence). Trimming left V 1 base short and J 4 bases short, with 9 bases between. The CDR3, as DNA: TGTGCCAGCAGCTTGTTCGGAGCATACAATGAGCAGTTCTTC. Translated: CASSLFGAYNEQFF.

This chain's CDR3 is CASSLSGVVDTEAFF. The CDR3, as DNA: TGTGCCAGCAGCTTGTCAGGGGTGGTGGACACTGAAGCTTTCTTT. The chain recombines TRBV5-6 with TRBJ1-1; D is possibly TRBD1 (6 bases). V gave up 1 base and J gave up 3 bases, with 13 bases separating them. CDR1 and CDR2 (germline): SGHDT, YYEEEE. The CDR3 runs 15 residues.

Concerning this clone: The same CDR3 is also encoded by other DNA sequences in this sample. The V gene is TRBV2, the J gene TRBJ1-5; TRBD1 aligns across 7 bases. The CDR3 is 14 residues long. Trimming cost V 4 bases and J 2 bases; bases outside gene matches: 2. CDR1 and CDR2 from the germline V gene are SNHLY and FYNNEI. The DNA for the CDR3 is TGTGCCAGCAGTGGAACAGGGGGCAATCAGCCCCAGCATTTT. Amino acid sequence: CASSGTGGNQPQHF.

V gene TRBV10-1 combines with J gene TRBJ2-1; 10 nucleotides agree with TRBD2. CDR3 length: 15 residues. V gave up 3 bases and J gave up 2 bases; unmatched junction bases: 1. Germline V gives CDR1 WNHNN, CDR2 SYGVQD (reference sequence). The CDR3 sequence is CASSDTSGAYNEQFF. The CDR3 DNA reads as TGCGCCAGCAGTGATACTAGCGGGGCCTACAATGAGCAGTTCTTC.